The rows below give T cell receptor beta chains drawn from one sample of a study of blood T cells in healthy people across ages. TCRdb used MiXCR to reprocess the 5' RACE reads, holding one entry per CDR3 protein. The sample has about 800,000 distinct CDR3 sequences, about 47% seen once; the top ten hold around a sixth. Sequences were obtained from blood. The origin of the receptors is a man older than 75 in good health. The CDR3 runs from the conserved cysteine through the conserved F or W. A D gene is named only where the DNA matches it firmly.

TRBV29-1	TRBJ2-3	.	CSVAVPLPDTQYF
TRBV14	TRBJ2-2	.	CASSQDATTNTGELFF
TRBV5-6	TRBJ1-1	.	CASSLPGPEGGAFF
TRBV30	TRBJ2-1	.	CAWSPGDLQFF
TRBV6-1	TRBJ2-1	TRBD2	CASSFLLAGERYNEQFF
TRBV12-3/TRBV12-4	TRBJ2-1	TRBD2	CASTVRTSFTEQFF
TRBV9	TRBJ2-7	.	CASSVERGEQYF
TRBV5-1	TRBJ2-2	TRBD1	CASSLKGPGQLNTGELFF
TRBV10-3	TRBJ1-1	TRBD1	CAISASPGQGNTEAFF
TRBV12-3/TRBV12-4	TRBJ1-4	TRBD1	CASSNRQGVNEKLFF
TRBV6-5	TRBJ2-7	.	CASSSPGSPTGGDQYF
TRBV18	TRBJ1-2	.	CASSSSGGYTF
TRBV20-1	TRBJ2-5	.	CSARDKGWETQYF
TRBV28	TRBJ2-7	TRBD2	CASETSGRADEQYF
TRBV29-1	TRBJ2-7	.	CSASTSSSYEQYF
TRBV7-2	TRBJ2-1	.	CASSLVRGNEQFF
TRBV7-2	TRBJ2-7	TRBD2	CASSYQAGTYEQYF
TRBV12-3/TRBV12-4	TRBJ2-1	.	CASSLRGDHVNEQFF
TRBV2	TRBJ1-1	.	CASSREYMNTEAFF
TRBV20-1	TRBJ2-1	TRBD2	CSANRLAAYNEQFF
TRBV20-1	TRBJ2-7	.	CSALGEPSYNEQYF
TRBV6-5	TRBJ1-2	TRBD1	CASSYSPTGTYGYTF
TRBV20-1	TRBJ2-3	.	CSAPDSLRTDTQYF
TRBV9	TRBJ2-7	TRBD2	CASSVIDSGINEQYF
TRBV29-1	TRBJ1-4	.	CSVENRHLNEKLFF